A single sample is the source of the 30 T cell receptor beta chains below, sequenced in a study of tumor-infiltrating lymphocytes in primary liver carcinoma. Starting from roughly 540 ng of total RNA, TCR beta cDNA was produced with a primer in the constant region. Three nested multiplex PCR rounds, a slightly modified ARM-PCR, produced the libraries for TCR beta. A C-beta reverse primer was combined with TRBV1-TRBV30 forward primers in the first two PCR rounds, and each round had about 10 cycles. TCRdb called the multiplex PCR reads again in MiXCR, with one record for every CDR3 protein. The sample lists nearly 50,000 distinct CDR3 sequences; 60% to 75% were seen once. Both RNA and DNA were isolated together from around 20-30 mg of bulk tissue that had not been sorted. Material for sequencing was liver tumor tissue from sampling region 3. Subset specified: tumor region T3, left-lateral pole. Receptors originate from a man in his forties with primary liver carcinoma and hepatitis B virus infection.

Points on this clonotype: At one end the junction does not follow the germline gene, possibly because of a read error. This chain uses TRBV4-2 with TRBJ1-5; D is uncertain. This CDR3 is built from 14 residues. The germline V gene has CDR1 LGHNA and CDR2 YNFKEQ. The CDR3 is CASNQIETRQPLHF. CDR3 DNA: TGTGCCAGCAACCAAATAGAGACGCGGCAGCCCCTGCATTTT.

This clonotype has a count of ten or more. The rearrangement uses TRBV2 and TRBJ2-7, with D perhaps assigned TRBD1 or TRBD2 (5 bases each). Deletions cut 11 bases from V and 6 bases from J, with 17 bases between. This CDR3 has 12 amino acids. In germline, CDR1 is SNHLY, CDR2 FYNNEI. As DNA, the CDR3 is TGTGCCCGAGGGGAGTTCTTCGCCGAGCAGTACTTC. Its protein is CARGEFFAEQYF.

As regards this clonotype: A read error may be the cause here, since a much bigger clone is one base away. The rearrangement uses TRBV19 and TRBJ1-1; D gene uncertain. Trimming stripped 5 bases from V and 1 base from J, with 8 bases between. The CDR3 contains 13 residues. Looked up from germline, CDR1 is LNHDA and CDR2 is SQIVND (reference sequence). The CDR3 nucleotides are TGTGCCAGTAGTGCCCGACGGAACACTGAAGCTTTCTTT. Amino acids: CASSARRNTEAFF. Full variable domain (remainder filled in from reference TRBV19 and TRBJ1-1): DGGITQSPKYLFRKEGQNVTLSCEQNLNHDAMYWYRQDPGQGLRLIYYSQIVNDFQKGDIAEGYSVSREKKESFPLTVTSAQKNPTAFYLCASSARRNTEAFFGQGTRLTVV.

Remarks on this clonotype: A much larger clone is a single base away; this may be a read error. The J gene is TRBJ2-3, the V gene TRBV30; 7 bases line up with TRBD1. This CDR3 region has 14 residues. Germline CDR1 is GTSNPN and CDR2 is SVGIG (reference sequence). J gave up 6 bases and V 2 bases, and 8 bases lay outside the gene matches. The CDR3 region has the DNA TGTGCCTGGAGTCGAGGGGGCAGCGAGGATACGCAGTATTTT. Its protein is CAWSRGGSEDTQYF. The full variable domain, rest sourced from reference TRBV30 and TRBJ2-3, is SQTIHQWPATLVQPVGSPLSLECTVEGTSNPNLYWYRQAAGRGLQLLFYSVGIGQISSEVPQNLSASRPQDRQFILSSKKLLLSDSGFYLCAWSRGGSEDTQYFGPGTRLTVL.

J is TRBJ2-2 and V is TRBV29-1; 8 bases match TRBD1. J gave up 4 bases and V 8 bases, and 12 bases lay outside the gene matches. Germline V gene lookup returns CDR1 SQVTM and CDR2 ANQGSEA. This CDR3 has 15 residues. The DNA of the CDR3 is TGCAGCATTGGACAGGGAAGTATCGGCACCGGGGAGCTGTTTTTT. Encoded protein: CSIGQGSIGTGELFF.

Of note for this clonotype: A junction boundary mismatches the germline segment, possibly from a read error. V gene TRBV6-6 combines with J gene TRBJ1-5; D is ambiguous. CDR1 is MNHNY, CDR2 SVGAGI, per germline (reference sequence). This CDR3 spans 16 amino acids. CDR3 sequence: CASSYRVEYSSQPQHF. The CDR3 DNA reads TGTGCCAGCAGTTACCGAGTAGAGTACAGCAGTCAGCCACAGCATTTT.

Many counts were recorded for this clonotype. One base away lies a much larger clone, so this may be a sequencing read error. CDR3 DNA: TGCGCCAGCAGCCCACGAGGCAGACAGGGGGCCTACGAGCAGTACTTC. Its translation is CASSPRGRQGAYEQYF. The J gene is TRBJ2-7, the V gene TRBV4-1; 9 bases line up with TRBD1. The J segment lost 2 bases and the V segment lost 4 bases, leaving 9 bases of the junction unmatched. CDR3 size: 16 residues. CDR1 is MGHRA and CDR2 is YSYEKL in the germline V gene.

In the case of this clonotype: The CDR3 carries no conserved terminal phenylalanine or tryptophan, so it likely arises from a read error. This rearrangement joins TRBV11-2 to TRBJ2-6; 9 bases are a match to TRBD2. Germline V lookup: CDR1 SGHAT, CDR2 FQNNGV. This CDR3 is 16 amino acids long. The CDR3 sequence: CASNPGLAAGVNVLTI. The CDR3 DNA sequence: TGTGCCAGCAACCCGGGACTAGCTGCTGGGGTCAACGTCCTGACTATC.

This clonotype was counted a few times. At one end the junction does not follow the germline gene, possibly because of a read error. This sequence joins TRBV6-5 and TRBJ2-7; D perhaps matches TRBD1 (6 bases). This CDR3 region has 13 residues. Looked up from germline, CDR1 is MNHEY and CDR2 is SVGAGI. Here the CDR3 DNA reads TGTGCCAGCAGCCTGGGCAGGGGCTACGAACAGTACTTC. This codes for CASSLGRGYEQYF.

With regard to this clonotype: With a much larger clone just one base away, this may be a read error. The chain couples TRBV19 to TRBJ2-1, with D tentatively TRBD1 (7 bases). The CDR3 consists of 14 residues. Germline lookup yields CDR1 LNHDA and CDR2 SQIVND (reference sequence). V lost 2 bases and J lost 9, with 14 bases in between. In nucleotides, the CDR3 is TGTGCCAGTAGTATAAGTTGGAGGGACAGTGAGCAGTTCTTC. This codes for CASSISWRDSEQFF.

This clonotype came up many times. The V gene is TRBV5-4, the J gene TRBJ2-7, with a weak D call TRBD1 (6 bases). CDR1 SGHNT and CDR2 YYREEE come from the germline V gene (reference sequence). There are 12 residues in the CDR3. V was trimmed by 4 bases and J by 3 bases, leaving 8 bases between them. CDR3 in DNA: TGTGCCAGCAGCCGGGACAACTACGAGCAGTACTTC. This translates into CASSRDNYEQYF.

In regard to this clonotype: The CDR3 ends on some other residue instead of the conserved phenylalanine or tryptophan, so this is likely a read error. J is TRBJ2-1 and V is TRBV12-3 or TRBV12-4; D may correspond to TRBD1 or TRBD2 (5 bases each). The CDR3 is 14 residues long. The CDR3 sequence: CASTTGQRGNEQFL. CDR3 DNA sequence: TGCGCCAGTACTACAGGTCAGAGGGGTAATGAGCAGTTCTTA.

The table lists this clonotype with many counts. V usage is TRBV6-5 and J usage is TRBJ2-2, with 7 bases matching TRBD2. This CDR3 has 14 amino acids. The junction had 9 bases not matched to a gene; V was cut back by 7 bases and J by 7 bases. In germline, CDR1 is MNHEY, CDR2 SVGAGI. This chain's CDR3 is CASKSSAGIGELFF. The CDR3 bases are TGTGCCAGCAAATCGTCAGCGGGGATCGGGGAGCTGTTTTTT.

V and J are TRBV6-2 or TRBV6-3 and TRBJ2-6; 7 bases match TRBD2. The CDR3 contains 21 residues. With 7 bases clipped from V and 0 bases from J, the junction kept 21 bases outside the gene matches. CDR1 is MNHEY and CDR2 is SVGEGT in the germline V gene. CDR3 DNA: TGTGCCAGCACCCCCAAGAGACGTGGGTCTAGCGGCGTCTCTGGGGCCAACGTCCTGACTTTC. This translates into CASTPKRRGSSGVSGANVLTF.

The chain joins TRBV28 to TRBJ2-5; 9 nucleotides match TRBD2. The ends lost 5 bases at V and 4 bases at J; junction bases unmatched: 14. The CDR3 extends over 17 amino acids. Germline-derived CDR1 and CDR2 are MDHEN and SYDVKM. As DNA, the CDR3 is TGTGCCAGCAGTCGCCCCCGGGCGGGAGGGGTACTAGAGACCCAGTACTTC. It specifies CASSRPRAGGVLETQYF.

For this clonotype: A read error may account for a junction end that differs from germline. This sequence joins TRBV6-1 and TRBJ2-1; no clear D gene. The CDR3 loop spans 11 amino acids. Per germline, CDR1 MNHNS and CDR2 SASEGT. CDR3 amino acids: CASSEQIEQFF. CDR3 coding DNA: TGTGCTAGCAGTGAACAGATTGAGCAGTTCTTC.

Concerning this clonotype: The junction departs from germline at one end; a sequencing error may be responsible. The rearrangement joins TRBV19 to TRBJ1-3, with D unresolved. CDR3 size: 15 residues. Looked up from germline, CDR1 is LNHDA and CDR2 is SQIVND (reference sequence). The CDR3 spells CASSIAAASGNTLYF. The CDR3 DNA follows: TGTGCCAGTAGTATCGCGGCAGCCTCTGGAAACACCTTATATTTT.

On this clonotype itself: Here the CDR3 omits its conserved ending phenylalanine or tryptophan, so a read error is the likely source. The chain is built from TRBV29-1 and TRBJ2-1; 11 nucleotides match TRBD1. Germline CDR1 reads SQVTM; CDR2 reads ANQGSEA. CDR3 size: 14 residues. V was clipped by 7 bases and J by 8 bases; unmatched bases: 10. The CDR3 region has the DNA TGCAGCGAATCGCCGGGACAGGGGGTGGATGAGCAGTTCTAC. Amino acid sequence: CSESPGQGVDEQFY.

The rearrangement uses TRBV4-1 and TRBJ2-7, with 10 bases that match TRBD2. CDR1 is MGHRA, CDR2 YSYEKL, per germline. This CDR3 has 16 residues. With 5 bases clipped from V and 9 bases from J, the junction kept 16 bases outside the gene matches. DNA of the CDR3: TGCGCCAGCAGCGCAACTAGCGGGACCGGCTCGGGGGTGCAGTACTTC. It is translated as CASSATSGTGSGVQYF.

On this clonotype: This CDR3 fails to terminate in the conserved phenylalanine or tryptophan, so it likely reflects a read error. The chain has TRBV10-1 and TRBJ2-1; no reliable D call. Germline V gene lookup returns CDR1 WNHNN and CDR2 SYGVQD (reference sequence). V was trimmed by 2 bases and J by 8 bases, leaving 16 bases between them. The CDR3 has 15 residues. The CDR3 DNA sequence: TGCGCCAGCAGTGAGACGATTTATCCCCTCGATGAGCAGTTCTCC. Its translation is CASSETIYPLDEQFS.

The rearrangement links TRBV5-6 to TRBJ2-1; either TRBD1 or TRBD2 may supply D (5 bases each). This CDR3 is built from 14 residues. Germline V gives CDR1 SGHDT, CDR2 YYEEEE. CDR3 sequence reads: CVGRFGAVGNEQFF. As DNA, the CDR3 is TGTGTCGGCAGATTCGGGGCGGTGGGCAATGAGCAGTTCTTC.

This clonotype was seen only once. One junction end does not reproduce the germline sequence, and a read error may be involved. This chain connects TRBV6-5 to TRBJ2-7; 9 positions match TRBD1. The CDR3 is 15 amino acids. The germline CDR1 and CDR2 sequences are MNHEY and SVGAGI. CDR3 sequence (DNA): TGTACCAGTAGTTACGCCTCAGACGGGACAGGGGAGCAGTACTTC. Protein sequence: CTSSYASDGTGEQYF.

As to this clonotype: One end of the junction is discordant with germline, which a read error may explain. This rearrangement joins TRBV28 to TRBJ2-3, with TRBD2 matching 7 bases. Looked up from germline, CDR1 is MDHEN and CDR2 is SYDVKM. This CDR3 spans 16 amino acids. This chain's CDR3 is CVSSWTRGRSTDTQYF. CDR3 nucleotides: TGTGTCAGCAGTTGGACTAGAGGGAGGTCCACAGATACGCAGTATTTT. Together with reference TRBV28 and TRBJ2-3, the CDR3 gives the full variable domain: DVKVTQSSRYLVKRTGEKVFLECVQDMDHENMFWYRQDPGLGLRLIYFSYDVKMKEKGDIPEGYSVSREKKERFSLILESASTNQTSMYLCVSSWTRGRSTDTQYFGPGTRLTVL.

This clonotype was seen only a few times. A read error may produce the germline difference seen at one junction end. CDR3 sequence: CASSKGSFDTGELFF. The CDR3 DNA reads TGTGCTAGCAGCAAGGGGAGTTTTGACACCGGGGAGCTGTTTTTT. The V and J genes are TRBV9 and TRBJ2-2, with D perhaps assigned TRBD1 or TRBD2 (5 bases each). There are 15 residues in the CDR3. CDR1 SGDLS and CDR2 YYNGEE come from the germline V gene.

The genes are TRBV5-5 and TRBJ2-3; D is perhaps TRBD2 (5 bases). With 2 bases removed from V and 3 bases from J, the gap between germline ends came to 19 bases. CDR3 length equals 17 residues. Germline loops: CDR1 SGHKS, CDR2 YYEKEE (reference sequence). The DNA of the CDR3 is TGTGCCAGCAGCTTTCTGCAGGATGGAGGTGGGACAGATACGCAGTATTTT. Translating gives CASSFLQDGGGTDTQYF.

A word on this clonotype: A read error is possible here, since a much larger clone lies one base away. This chain links TRBV28 with TRBJ1-2, with 8 bases aligning to TRBD1. Per germline, CDR1 MDHEN and CDR2 SYDVKM. CDR3 length: 13 residues. The V segment lost 7 bases and the J segment 8 bases; nucleotides outside the gene matches: 9. CDR3 bases: TGTGCCAGCATCTCCACAGGGGGAGACGGCTACACCTTC. Amino acid sequence: CASISTGGDGYTF.

J is TRBJ2-3 and V is TRBV5-5; D is ambiguous. Trimming cost V 2 bases and J 3 bases, with 19 bases left between them. The CDR3 sequence is 17 residues long. Germline V gives CDR1 SGHKS, CDR2 YYEKEE (reference sequence). CDR3 residues: CASSFLPERCGTDTQYF. CDR3 coding DNA: TGTGCCAGCAGCTTTCTGCCGGAGCGATGTGGGACAGATACGCAGTATTTT.

The sample holds one count of this clonotype. CDR3 loop: CATRSGVMGTQYF. The CDR3 DNA reads as TGTGCTACCAGATCAGGGGTGATGGGGACCCAGTACTTC. The chain joins TRBV6-5 to TRBJ2-5; a weak D match, TRBD1 (6 bases). CDR1 and CDR2 (germline): MNHEY, SVGAGI. This CDR3 spans 13 amino acids.

For this clonotype: Its ends do not fully match the called genes, so a read error is possible. This chain uses TRBV5-5 with TRBJ2-5; D possibly corresponds to TRBD1 (5 bases). Germline V gene lookup returns CDR1 SGHKS and CDR2 YYEKEE (reference sequence). The CDR3 runs 14 residues. The CDR3 DNA reads TGTGCCAGCAGCCCTCGACAGTTCCAAGGGACCCAGTACTTC. Translated: CASSPRQFQGTQYF.

With regard to this clonotype: The junction departs from germline at one end; a sequencing error may be responsible. The chain joins TRBV11-2 to TRBJ2-5, with D possibly being TRBD2 (6 bases). Germline-derived CDR1 and CDR2 are SGHAT and FQNNGV. This CDR3 region has 13 residues. CDR3 coding DNA: TGTGCTAGCAGCGCAGGGTTGGGGGAGGCCCAGTACTTC. Its protein product is CASSAGLGEAQYF.